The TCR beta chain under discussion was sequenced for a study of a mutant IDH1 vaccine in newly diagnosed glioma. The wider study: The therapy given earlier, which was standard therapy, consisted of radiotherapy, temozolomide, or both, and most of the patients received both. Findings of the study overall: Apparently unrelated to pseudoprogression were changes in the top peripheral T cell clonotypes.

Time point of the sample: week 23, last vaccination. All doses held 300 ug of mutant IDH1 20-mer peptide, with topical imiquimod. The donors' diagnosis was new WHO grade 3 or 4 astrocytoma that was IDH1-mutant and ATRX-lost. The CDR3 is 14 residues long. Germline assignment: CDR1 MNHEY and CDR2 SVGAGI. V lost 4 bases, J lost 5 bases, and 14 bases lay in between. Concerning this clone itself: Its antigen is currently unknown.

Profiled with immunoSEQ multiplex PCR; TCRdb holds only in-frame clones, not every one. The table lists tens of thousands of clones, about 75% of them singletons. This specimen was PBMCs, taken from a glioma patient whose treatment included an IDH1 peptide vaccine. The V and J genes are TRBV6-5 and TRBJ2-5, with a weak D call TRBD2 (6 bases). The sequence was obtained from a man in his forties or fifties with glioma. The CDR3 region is CASSWLPEGETQYF. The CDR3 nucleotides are TGTGCCAGCAGTTGGCTCCCGGAGGGGGAGACCCAGTACTTC.